This entry lists 17 T cell receptor beta chains sequenced from one sample in a study of blood T cell repertoires in COVID-19. Method: immunoSEQ multiplex PCR; TCRdb's copy keeps in-frame clones and lacks some. Among 150,000 to 200,000 clones listed, roughly 80% were seen once. The sequenced sample consisted of peripheral blood. These receptors were taken from a woman older than 75 with COVID-19, enrolled during active disease.

This sequence joins TRBV25-1 and TRBJ1-1; D is unclear. Trimming took off 5 bases at V and 1 base at J, with 8 bases between the two ends. CDR3 length equals 13 residues. Looked up from germline, CDR1 is MGHDK and CDR2 is SYGVNS. CDR3 bases: TGTGCCAGCAGTCGGGTTGGGAACACTGAAGCTTTCTTT. This codes for CASSRVGNTEAFF.

There are a few counts of this clone. The chain couples TRBV21-1 to TRBJ2-2; TRBD2 is the table's D call, not checked against the DNA. TRBV21-1 is classified as a pseudogene. This CDR3 is 14 amino acids long. The CDR3 bases are TGTGCCAGCAGCACGACTAGGAGGGCCGGGGAGCTGTTTTTT. Translation: CASSTTRRAGELFF.

The chain carries TRBV6-5 and TRBJ1-6; 9 nucleotides line up with TRBD1. After removal of 6 bases from V and 10 bases from J, the junction contained 7 bases not matched to a gene. Looked up from germline, CDR1 is MNHEY and CDR2 is SVGAGI. There are 14 residues in the CDR3. The CDR3 loop is CASSAGTGRSPLHF. CDR3 in DNA: TGTGCCAGCAGCGCCGGGACAGGGAGATCACCCCTCCACTTT.

The rearrangement links TRBV7-2 to TRBJ2-4, with 8 positions matching TRBD1. Germline CDR1 reads SGHTA; CDR2 reads FQGNSA. The CDR3 spans 14 residues. After removal of 5 bases from V and 4 bases from J, the junction contained 4 bases not matched to a gene. The CDR3 DNA reads TGTGCCAGCAGCACCAGGACAGGGAAAAACATTCAGTACTTC. As protein: CASSTRTGKNIQYF.

This clone qualifies as medium-sized. This sequence joins TRBV2 and TRBJ1-4; 7 bases are a match to TRBD1. J was trimmed by 4 bases and V by 5 bases; bases with no gene match: 10. Germline values: CDR1 SNHLY, CDR2 FYNNEI. The CDR3 extends over 16 amino acids. This chain's CDR3 is CASSLDPGQLNEKLFF. CDR3 coding DNA: TGTGCCAGCAGTCTCGACCCGGGACAGCTTAATGAAAAACTGTTTTTT.

The gene calls are TRBV6-1 and TRBJ2-5, with TRBD2 matching over 10 bases. Trimming took 1 base from V and 4 from J; bases not matched to a gene: 3. Germline CDR1 MNHNS, CDR2 SASEGT. The CDR3 extends over 15 amino acids. The CDR3 reads CASSEGVAGGETQYF. In DNA form, the CDR3 reads TGTGCCAGCAGTGAAGGAGTAGCGGGAGGAGAGACCCAGTACTTC.

The rearrangement links TRBV27 to TRBJ2-7; TRBD1 might be the D (7 bases). The V and J ends lost 7 bases and 7 bases respectively, with 20 bases between them. The germline gives CDR1 MNHEY, CDR2 SMNVEV (reference sequence). This CDR3 contains 14 residues. Here the CDR3 reads CASKWARGVGEQYF. The CDR3 DNA follows: TGTGCCAGCAAGTGGGCCAGGGGGGTAGGGGAGCAGTACTTC.

This chain links TRBV11-1 with TRBJ2-4; D may be TRBD1 (6 bases). Germline loops: CDR1 SGHAT, CDR2 FQDESV (reference sequence). With 3 bases removed from V and 2 bases from J, the gap between germline ends came to 8 bases. CDR3 size: 14 residues. The CDR3 is CASSFQGSKNIQYF. As DNA, the CDR3 is TGTGCCAGCAGCTTCCAGGGGTCCAAAAACATTCAGTACTTC.

The chain uses TRBV5-5 and TRBJ1-4, with 7 bases identical to TRBD1. This CDR3 contains 16 residues. The V and J ends lost 0 bases and 0 bases, in that order; junction bases with no gene match: 2. Germline V gene lookup returns CDR1 SGHKS and CDR2 YYEKEE (reference sequence). The CDR3 loop is CASSLDQGATNEKLFF. The CDR3 DNA is TGTGCCAGCAGCTTGGATCAGGGGGCAACTAATGAAAAACTGTTTTTT.

The CDR3 DNA reads TGTGCCAGCAGTTTCTGGCCGGGGGGCTACACCTTC. Protein: CASSFWPGGYTF. This sequence joins TRBV12-3 or TRBV12-4 and TRBJ1-2; D gene ambiguous. V gave up 3 bases and J gave up 8 bases, with 10 bases separating them. This CDR3 region has 12 residues.

Regarding this clone: The junction does not match germline at one end; this may be a read error. The rearrangement links TRBV7-7 to TRBJ2-1, with TRBD2 as a possible D gene (7 bases). Germline-derived CDR1 and CDR2 are SSHAT and FNYEAQ (reference sequence). CDR3 size: 14 residues. This chain's CDR3 is CASSLGGGTDEQFF. Written as DNA, the CDR3 is TGTGCTAGCAGCTTAGGGGGGGGTACGGATGAGCAGTTCTTC.

This sequence joins TRBV29-1 and TRBJ2-7, with TRBD2 identical over 9 bases. After removal of 6 bases from V and 6 bases from J, the junction contained 12 bases not matched to a gene. Germline values: CDR1 SQVTM, CDR2 ANQGSEA. The CDR3 spans 14 residues. The CDR3 region has the DNA TGCAGCGTGACCGGGACTAGCCTGATGGGCGAGCAGTACTTC. It translates to CSVTGTSLMGEQYF.

CDR3 sequence: CASSSQTGAGAEAFF. CDR3 nucleotides: TGCGCCAGCAGCTCCCAAACAGGGGCCGGTGCTGAAGCTTTCTTT. The chain combines TRBV5-1 with TRBJ1-1, with 7 positions matching TRBD1. CDR1 and CDR2 (germline): SGHRS, YFSETQ. CDR3 size: 15 residues. With 3 bases clipped from V and 6 bases from J, the junction kept 11 bases outside the gene matches.

The CDR3 nucleotides are TGCAGCGTTGCAGGGGTTCTGAGGAACACTGAAGCTTTCTTT. Translation: CSVAGVLRNTEAFF. This chain uses TRBV29-1 with TRBJ1-1; tentatively, D is TRBD1 (6 bases). Germline CDR1 reads SQVTM; CDR2 reads ANQGSEA. The CDR3 is made up of 14 amino acids. Trimming shortened V by 4 bases and J by 1 base, and 13 bases separated the two germline ends.

The chain has TRBV19 and TRBJ1-6, with a possible D match to TRBD1 (5 bases). Trimming pared 3 bases from V and 10 bases from J, leaving 16 bases between. The CDR3 length is 15 residues. CDR1 and CDR2 (germline): LNHDA, SQIVND (reference sequence). The CDR3 protein is CASSISGGDRSPLHF. CDR3 in DNA: TGTGCCAGTAGTATTTCCGGGGGAGACAGATCACCCCTCCACTTT.

This chain joins TRBV10-3 and TRBJ2-7; 7 bases are shared with TRBD1. Unmatched junction bases numbered 3, after V lost 7 bases and J lost 6 bases. The CDR3 is made up of 11 amino acids. Germline assignment: CDR1 ENHRY and CDR2 SYGVKD. The CDR3 DNA is TGTGCCATCAAAGAGGGGGCCGAGCAGTACTTC. It codes for CAIKEGAEQYF.

This clone has only a few counts. This chain connects TRBV15 to TRBJ1-2; TRBD1 is a possible D gene (6 bases). The germline V gene encodes CDR1 LNHNV and CDR2 YYDKDF (reference sequence). The V end was cut by 2 bases, the J end by 4 bases, with 14 bases between. CDR3 length: 15 residues. The CDR3 DNA reads TGTGCCACCAGCAGACCTACAGGGCCCGGCTATGGCTACACCTTC. It is translated as CATSRPTGPGYGYTF. The full variable domain, its missing parts supplied by reference TRBV15 and TRBJ1-2, is DAMVIQNPRYQVTQFGKPVTLSCSQTLNHNVMYWYQQKSSQAPKLLFHYYDKDFNNEADTPDNFQSRRPNTSFCFLDIRSPGLGDTAMYLCATSRPTGPGYGYTFGSGTRLTVV.